Below, 8 T cell receptor beta chains from the same sample are listed, as sequenced in a study of blood T cell repertoires in COVID-19. Profiled with immunoSEQ multiplex PCR; TCRdb holds only in-frame clones, not every one. The sample contains about 180,000 clones, around 83% of which appear only once. The sequenced sample consisted of peripheral blood. Receptor source: a woman in her thirties with active or convalescent COVID-19.

The rearrangement joins TRBV19 to TRBJ2-5; 9 bases align to TRBD2. Germline CDR1 LNHDA, CDR2 SQIVND (reference sequence). CDR3 length: 15 residues. V lost 5 bases to trimming and J lost 5 bases; unmatched junction nucleotides: 9. CDR3: CASSLGLAWRETQYF. The CDR3 DNA follows: TGTGCCAGTAGTTTGGGACTAGCCTGGAGGGAGACCCAGTACTTC.

This chain's CDR3 is CASSYYRDSPYNSPLHF. The DNA of the CDR3 is TGTGCCAGCAGTTATTATCGGGACAGCCCCTATAATTCACCCCTCCACTTT. This chain uses TRBV6-2 or TRBV6-3 with TRBJ1-6; 7 bases line up with TRBD1. With 3 bases clipped from V and 2 bases from J, the junction kept 7 bases outside the gene matches. The CDR3 length is 17 residues. Germline V lookup: CDR1 MNHEY, CDR2 SVGEGT.

The chain carries TRBV14 and TRBJ2-7, with a possible D match to TRBD2 (5 bases). The CDR3 is made up of 16 amino acids. Trimming took 4 bases from V and 2 from J, leaving 18 bases between them. Per the germline V gene, CDR1 is SGHDN and CDR2 is FVKESK. This CDR3 is CASSPPLVGAPYEQYF. As DNA, the CDR3 is TGTGCCAGCAGCCCCCCCTTAGTGGGAGCCCCCTACGAGCAGTACTTC.

The chain is built from TRBV14 and TRBJ1-2; 7 nucleotides agree with TRBD1. Germline trimming cut 0 bases from V and 8 bases from J; bases unmatched to any gene: 9. Germline CDR1 SGHDN, CDR2 FVKESK. CDR3 length: 15 residues. The CDR3 sequence is CASSQEPTGYQGYTF. Here the CDR3 DNA reads TGTGCCAGCAGCCAAGAACCGACAGGGTATCAGGGCTACACCTTC.

The rearrangement links TRBV27 to TRBJ2-3; 8 positions match TRBD1. The CDR3 sequence is 13 residues long. Germline CDR1 MNHEY, CDR2 SMNVEV (reference sequence). The ends lost 6 bases at V and 8 bases at J; junction bases unmatched: 7. CDR3 DNA: TGTGCCAGCAGGGGTCAGGGGGCGAGTACGCAGTATTTT. Protein product: CASRGQGASTQYF.

This clone was detected a few times. The chain uses TRBV4-2 and TRBJ2-4; no clear D gene. The germline V gene has CDR1 LGHNA and CDR2 YNFKEQ. There are 15 residues in the CDR3. V lost 1 base and J lost 0, with 7 bases in between. CDR3 in amino acids: CASSQVVLAKNIQYF. The CDR3 nucleotides read TGTGCCAGCAGCCAAGTAGTTCTAGCCAAAAACATTCAGTACTTC.

V usage is TRBV11-3 and J usage is TRBJ1-2; the match to TRBD1 covers 11 bases. Germline CDR1 reads SGHNT; CDR2 reads YENEEA. After removal of 5 bases from V and 2 bases from J, the junction contained 7 bases not matched to a gene. The CDR3 length is 16 residues. This CDR3 reads CASSQTGQGGNYGYTF. The CDR3 coding sequence is TGTGCCAGCAGCCAAACGGGACAGGGGGGAAACTATGGCTACACCTTC.

The V call is TRBV5-1, the J call TRBJ1-4; unclear D gene. Per the germline V gene, CDR1 is SGHRS and CDR2 is YFSETQ. The CDR3 is made up of 13 amino acids. V was trimmed by 0 bases and J by 5 bases, leaving 5 bases between them. The CDR3 nucleotides are TGCGCCAGCAGCTTGGAACAGAATGAAAAACTGTTTTTT. Protein sequence: CASSLEQNEKLFF.